What follows describes a single TCR beta chain. This sample was included in a study of blood T cell repertoires in COVID-19. About the study: Acute-phase and convalescent COVID-19 samples originated in the United States, Italy and Spain. Sources were T cells, B-cell-depleted T cells, or PBMCs; the material itself was cDNA or gDNA.

In the source study's methods: Cell counts per sample came from amplifying reference gene primers. The protocol was immunoSEQ multiplex PCR, while the TCRdb copy is restricted to in-frame clones and leaves out a portion. V and J calls and clone size are given by that table; D and trimming were obtained from the DNA. The sample carries 270,000 or so clones, around 89% recorded once. Germline CDR1 LNHDA, CDR2 SQIVND (reference sequence). This CDR3 is built from 15 residues. Deletions cut 0 bases from V and 2 bases from J, with 8 bases between. The origin of this receptor is a middle-aged man with acute or convalescent COVID-19. The chain couples TRBV19 to TRBJ1-3, with D unresolved. Source material: peripheral blood. The CDR3 sequence: CASSIEGGTGNTIYF. Written as DNA, the CDR3 is TGTGCCAGTAGTATAGAAGGAGGGACTGGAAACACCATATATTTT.